These 27 T cell receptor beta chains share one sample of origin, sequenced in a study of human T cells and chemical hapten exposure. Described time point: pre-sensitization, week 0. The treatment was: therapeutic diphenylcyclopropenone sensitization with weekly scalp DPC. Using its own MiXCR run on the RACE reads, TCRdb lists one record per CDR3 protein. The table lists approximately 100,000 distinct CDR3 sequences, around 10% of them singletons. This sample comprised whole blood, obtained in connection with sensitization to the hapten diphenylcyclopropenone (DPC). Every receptor here comes from a woman in her thirties or forties with alopecia areata. Some clones in this sample may be carry-over from other donors' samples.

This sequence joins TRBV7-9 and TRBJ2-2; D not resolved. V lost 8 bases and J 6 bases, leaving 13 bases between the germline ends. Germline V gene sequence: CDR1 SEHNR, CDR2 FQNEAQ (reference sequence). CDR3 length equals 13 residues. CDR3 protein: CASRGITPGELFF. The CDR3 nucleotides are TGTGCCAGCCGAGGCATTACACCCGGGGAGCTGTTTTTT.

This clonotype was picked up a small number of times. The chain couples TRBV6-6 to TRBJ2-7; D possibly corresponds to TRBD2 (6 bases). Trimming removed 5 bases from V and 5 bases from J, with 22 bases in between. CDR3 length: 16 residues. From germline, CDR1 is MNHNY and CDR2 SVGAGI (reference sequence). CDR3 sequence reads: CASSPGTTRITHEQYF. CDR3 nucleotides: TGTGCCAGCAGTCCCGGCACGACTAGAATTACCCACGAGCAGTACTTC.

This clonotype was counted between two and nine times. The chain employs TRBV4-3 and TRBJ2-3; 12 positions agree with TRBD2. The CDR3 contains 18 residues. The V gene end was trimmed by 1 base and the J gene end by 4 bases; junction bases not matched to a gene: 9. Looked up from germline, CDR1 is LGHNA and CDR2 is YSLEER. DNA for the CDR3: TGCGCCAGCAGCCAAGCGCCGGGACTAGCGGGTCTGTCAGATACGCAGTATTTT. Translated: CASSQAPGLAGLSDTQYF.

This clonotype was picked up a small number of times. J is TRBJ2-7 and V is TRBV6-5, with D possibly being TRBD2 (5 bases). Trimming removed 6 bases from V and 4 bases from J, with 22 bases in between. This CDR3 is built from 16 residues. Germline CDR1 is MNHEY and CDR2 is SVGAGI. The DNA for the CDR3 is TGTGCCAGCAGCCTCGGTGAGCCCGGGGTCCTTTACGAGCAGTACTTC. Its translation is CASSLGEPGVLYEQYF.

About this clonotype itself: This sequence may be a read error, since a much larger clone differs from it by one base. The chain recombines TRBV6-2 or TRBV6-3 with TRBJ2-1; the match to TRBD1 covers 7 bases. Germline CDR1 MNHEY, CDR2 SVGEGT. The CDR3 length is 17 residues. V lost 1 base and J lost 0; bases outside the gene matches: 6. CDR3 coding DNA: TGTGCCAGCAGTTACTTGATAGGGGGCGTCTCCTACAATGAGCAGTTCTTC. Amino acids: CASSYLIGGVSYNEQFF.

In this sample, this clonotype turned up a few times. The junction differs from germline at one of its ends, possibly a read error. The rearrangement uses TRBV12-3 or TRBV12-4 and TRBJ1-3, with TRBD1 matching 7 bases. The CDR3 is 15 residues long. CDR3 amino acids: CASNEGANSENTIYF. Here the CDR3 DNA reads TGTGCCAGCAATGAGGGGGCTAACTCTGAAAACACCATATATTTT.

The chain recombines TRBV5-8 with TRBJ2-7; a weak D match, TRBD1 (6 bases). Per germline, CDR1 SGHTS and CDR2 YDEGEE. Trimming took 0 bases from V and 2 from J, leaving 12 bases between them. The CDR3 has 15 amino acids. CDR3 in amino acids: CASSLAWDTPYEQYF. The CDR3 DNA reads TGTGCCAGCAGCTTGGCCTGGGACACCCCCTACGAGCAGTACTTC.

This clonotype was recorded at least ten times. This rearrangement joins TRBV7-9 to TRBJ2-3; D may be TRBD2 (7 bases). The ends were cut back, 5 bases at V and 2 bases at J, with 23 bases in the middle. Germline V CDR1 and CDR2: SEHNR, FQNEAQ (reference sequence). The CDR3 loop spans 18 amino acids. The CDR3 spells CASSPTPVWGGTTDTQYF. CDR3 DNA: TGTGCCAGCAGCCCCACCCCGGTATGGGGGGGCACCACAGATACGCAGTATTTT.

About this clonotype: A much larger clonotype is one base distant, so this may be a read error. CDR3 DNA: TGTGCCAGCAGTTCCCTTCGTGGCTACAATACGCAGTATTTT. Protein sequence: CASSSLRGYNTQYF. This chain connects TRBV27 to TRBJ2-3, with D unresolved. The CDR3 is made up of 14 amino acids. Germline V CDR1 and CDR2: MNHEY, SMNVEV (reference sequence). V shed 4 bases and J shed 7 bases, with 15 bases lying between them.

This clonotype was detected many times. V is TRBV28 and J is TRBJ1-2; no clear D gene. With 7 bases removed from V and 7 bases from J, the gap between germline ends came to 16 bases. The CDR3 runs to 13 residues. Germline CDR1 is MDHEN and CDR2 is SYDVKM. CDR3 bases: TGTGCCAGCACCCTCCGCAGTGAAGGTGGCTACACCTTC. It is translated as CASTLRSEGGYTF.

CDR3 sequence: CASSSTDRDPDTQYF. The CDR3 DNA follows: TGTGCCAGCAGTTCCACGGACAGGGACCCAGATACGCAGTATTTT. The V and J genes are TRBV6-6 and TRBJ2-3; 8 bases align to TRBD1. Germline V CDR1 and CDR2: MNHNY, SVGAGI (reference sequence). The ends lost 4 bases at V and 4 bases at J; junction bases unmatched: 7. The CDR3 contains 15 residues.

This clonotype has a count of ten or more. The J gene is TRBJ2-1, the V gene TRBV5-1; 9 bases are shared with TRBD2. CDR3 length: 15 residues. V was clipped by 4 bases and J by 4 bases; unmatched bases: 6. Germline loops: CDR1 SGHRS, CDR2 YFSETQ. The CDR3 protein is CASSRGLADYNEQFF. The CDR3 DNA sequence: TGCGCCAGCAGCCGGGGACTAGCAGATTACAATGAGCAGTTCTTC.

This chain uses TRBV3-1 with TRBJ1-4; TRBD1 matches at 7 bases. This CDR3 has 12 residues. CDR1 is LGHDT, CDR2 YNNKEL, per germline (reference sequence). Trimming cost V 4 bases and J 12 bases; bases outside gene matches: 5. DNA of the CDR3: TGTGCCAGCAGCCTACAGGGGATGGAACTGTTTTTT. Protein product: CASSLQGMELFF.

This clonotype was counted many times. The rearrangement links TRBV6-2 or TRBV6-3 to TRBJ2-3; TRBD2 matches at 9 bases. CDR1 and CDR2 (germline): MNHEY, SVGEGT. The CDR3 has 17 amino acids. V was pared by 6 bases and J by 5 bases, with 15 bases of the junction left unmatched. The CDR3 here is CASRSSRRGGAGDTQYF. As DNA, the CDR3 is TGTGCCAGCAGAAGTTCTAGGCGCGGGGGGGCCGGAGATACGCAGTATTTT.

This clonotype was detected only once. The CDR3: CASSAPYRARGEAFF. DNA of the CDR3: TGTGCCAGCTCAGCCCCTTACAGGGCCCGGGGTGAAGCTTTCTTT. V gene TRBV18 combines with J gene TRBJ1-1, with D maybe TRBD1 (6 bases). Germline CDR1 is KGHSH and CDR2 is LQKENI. The CDR3 is 15 residues long. V lost 5 bases to trimming and J lost 7 bases, with 20 bases between them.

This clonotype has just a few counts. This sequence joins TRBV4-2 and TRBJ1-2, with D possibly matching TRBD1 (6 bases). V was pared by 0 bases and J by 0 bases, with 8 bases between. From germline, CDR1 is LGHNA and CDR2 YNFKEQ. The CDR3 length is 15 residues. The CDR3 protein is CASSQDGGTNYGYTF. CDR3 in DNA: TGTGCCAGCAGCCAAGATGGGGGCACTAACTATGGCTACACCTTC.

This clonotype was detected many times. The gene calls are TRBV18 and TRBJ1-1; D is possibly TRBD1 (5 bases). Trimming pared 2 bases from V and 4 bases from J, leaving 11 bases between. The germline V gene encodes CDR1 KGHSH and CDR2 LQKENI. The CDR3 runs 14 residues. This CDR3 reads CASSPTRVSTEAFF. The CDR3 region has the DNA TGTGCCAGCTCACCAACCAGGGTCTCCACTGAAGCTTTCTTT.

CDR3 region: CASRPTGTPRNEQYF. The CDR3 DNA sequence: TGTGCCAGCAGACCGACCGGGACCCCTCGGAACGAGCAGTACTTC. The chain carries TRBV28 and TRBJ2-7; the D call may be TRBD1 or TRBD2 (5 bases each). This CDR3 region has 15 residues. V shed 6 bases and J shed 5 bases, with 20 bases lying between them. In germline, CDR1 is MDHEN, CDR2 SYDVKM.

The chain employs TRBV4-2 and TRBJ2-2, with TRBD2 matching 7 bases. The CDR3 runs to 15 residues. The junction had 5 bases not matched to a gene; V was cut back by 3 bases and J by 4 bases. Germline assignment: CDR1 LGHNA and CDR2 YNFKEQ. DNA of the CDR3: TGTGCCAGCAGCCAGAACGGACTAGTCACCGGGGAGCTGTTTTTT. Encoded protein: CASSQNGLVTGELFF.

Many counts were recorded for this clonotype. J is TRBJ2-6 and V is TRBV7-3; 10 positions agree with TRBD2. With V trimmed by 3 bases and J by 0 bases, 5 bases remained unmatched. Looked up from germline, CDR1 is SGHTA and CDR2 is FQGTGA. The CDR3 spans 18 residues. This CDR3 is CASSFRGLAASGANVLTF. The CDR3 region has the DNA TGTGCCAGCAGCTTTCGCGGACTAGCGGCCTCTGGGGCCAACGTCCTGACTTTC.

This clonotype was counted at least ten times. The chain is built from TRBV5-1 and TRBJ2-7, with TRBD2 identical over 8 bases. Trimming removed 4 bases from V and 6 bases from J; junction bases left unmatched: 12. CDR1 is SGHRS, CDR2 YFSETQ, per germline. The CDR3 runs to 15 residues. In DNA, the CDR3 is TGCGCCAGCAGCCCCACAGCGGGGGTAAGCCTCGAGCAGTACTTC. Translation: CASSPTAGVSLEQYF.

By share, this clonotype ranks as medium-sized. V and J are TRBV5-1 and TRBJ2-5, with 10 bases identical to TRBD1. The CDR3 is made up of 15 amino acids. The trim removed 5 bases at V and 4 bases at J, leaving 8 bases unmatched. In germline, CDR1 is SGHRS, CDR2 YFSETQ. CDR3 region: CASRFAGTGAETQYF. DNA of the CDR3: TGCGCCAGCAGGTTCGCCGGGACAGGGGCAGAGACCCAGTACTTC.

This clonotype has more than one count but fewer than ten. The J gene is TRBJ1-6, the V gene TRBV7-2; D remains ambiguous. Trimming pared 1 base from V and 10 bases from J, leaving 17 bases between. There are 16 residues in the CDR3. CDR1 and CDR2 (germline): SGHTA, FQGNSA. The CDR3 sequence is CASSLEPPATYSPLHF. CDR3 bases: TGTGCCAGCAGCTTAGAACCCCCAGCTACCTACTCACCCCTCCACTTT.

The chain combines TRBV11-2 with TRBJ1-6; no firm D call. The germline V gene has CDR1 SGHAT and CDR2 FQNNGV. With 6 bases removed from V and 5 bases from J, the gap between germline ends came to 11 bases. This CDR3 region has 14 residues. CDR3: CASRRDNHNSPLHF. The CDR3 DNA reads as TGTGCCAGCAGAAGAGATAACCATAATTCACCCCTCCACTTT.

The sample holds a few counts of this clonotype. The chain combines TRBV28 with TRBJ1-1; a possible D gene is TRBD1 (5 bases). In germline, CDR1 is MDHEN, CDR2 SYDVKM. The CDR3 is 15 amino acids. The V and J ends lost 6 bases and 1 base respectively, with 15 bases between them. CDR3 amino acids: CASSPVRGTNTEAFF. As DNA, the CDR3 is TGTGCCAGCAGCCCGGTGAGGGGAACGAACACTGAAGCTTTCTTT.

J is TRBJ2-5 and V is TRBV9; 8 nucleotides line up with TRBD2. With 0 bases clipped from V and 4 bases from J, the junction kept 5 bases outside the gene matches. CDR1 is SGDLS, CDR2 YYNGEE, per germline. This CDR3 spans 15 amino acids. The CDR3 DNA is TGTGCCAGCAGCGTAGAAGAGCGGGGGTCAGAGACCCAGTACTTC. This codes for CASSVEERGSETQYF.

The V gene is TRBV7-2, the J gene TRBJ2-7; the match to TRBD1 covers 7 bases. The CDR3 has 17 residues. Germline trimming cut 8 bases from V and 3 bases from J; bases unmatched to any gene: 19. The germline CDR1 and CDR2 sequences are SGHTA and FQGNSA. The CDR3 DNA sequence: TGTGCCAGCGGCATAGCCGGGAAGGGGGCTCCGAGCTACGAGCAGTACTTC. Translated: CASGIAGKGAPSYEQYF.